The TCR beta chain described here comes from a study of blood T cell repertoires in COVID-19. Study-wide background: Sources were T cells, B-cell-depleted T cells, or PBMCs; the material itself was cDNA or gDNA.

V lost 4 bases and J lost 3, with 9 bases in between. This CDR3 is built from 13 residues. Germline CDR1 reads SGHNT; CDR2 reads YYREEE (reference sequence). Seattle patient enrollment occurred during active infection, with longitudinal follow-up thereafter. Assay used: immunoSEQ multiplex PCR; TCRdb lists only in-frame clones, some missing. The data contain 140,000 or so clones, 75% to 85% of them singletons. The source material was peripheral blood. This sequence originates from a woman aged 70 to 79 with COVID-19, enrolled during active disease. The chain uses TRBV5-4 and TRBJ2-3; D call uncertain. The CDR3 DNA reads as TGTGCCAGCAGCCCTGGAGTAACAGATACGCAGTATTTT. Its protein product is CASSPGVTDTQYF.